This T cell receptor (beta chain) derives from a study of PD-L1 blockade in urothelial cancer. As to time point: peripheral blood 6 weeks after treatment start. Repertoires were generated with immunoSEQ multiplex PCR, while TCRdb's copy carries only in-frame clones and drops some. The sample records about 36,000 clones, approximately 80% being singletons. Between the trimmed V and J ends, which lost 5 bases and 0 bases, there was a span of 17 bases. The CDR3 runs to 17 residues. CDR1 is LNHDA and CDR2 is SQIVND in the germline V gene (reference sequence). The gene calls are TRBV19 and TRBJ1-5; D not resolved. The TCR sequence derives from a man aged 40-49 years with urothelial cancer. The source material was PBMCs, sampled around atezolizumab (anti-PD-L1) treatment. The CDR3 protein is CASSEVQPGYSNQPQHF. DNA of the CDR3: TGTGCCAGTAGTGAAGTACAGCCGGGGTATAGCAATCAGCCCCAGCATTTT.